These 3 T cell receptor beta chains originate from one sample sequenced in a study of long-term antiretroviral therapy in people with HIV. With survey level as its setting, the immunoSEQ assay was v3.0. Clones were read by immunoSEQ multiplex PCR, and TCRdb kept only the in-frame ones, dropping some. This sample yields approximately 35,000 clones, of which roughly three quarters are seen a single time; 8% to 10% belongs to the top ten. This specimen consisted of unsorted PBMCs, obtained 3.1 years after starting antiretroviral therapy. These receptors all stem from a woman aged 45-59 years with HIV.

The V call is TRBV7-2, the J call TRBJ2-5; 11 positions match TRBD2. Germline V gene data show CDR1 as SGHTA and CDR2 as FQGNSA. This CDR3 is 16 amino acids long. Germline trimming cut 6 bases from V and 5 bases from J; bases unmatched to any gene: 11. CDR3 nucleotides: TGTGCCAGCAGTCATCCGTTAGCGGGGGGGCAGGAGACCCAGTACTTC. Translated: CASSHPLAGGQETQYF.

The V and J genes are TRBV4-1 and TRBJ2-3; unclear D gene. Germline values: CDR1 MGHRA, CDR2 YSYEKL. The CDR3 covers 16 residues. V was trimmed by 3 bases and J by 4 bases, leaving 17 bases between them. For the CDR3, the DNA is TGCGCCAGCAGCCATAGGCCTTGGTTTAACCCAGATACGCAGTATTTT. It is translated as CASSHRPWFNPDTQYF.

Only a few counts were recorded for this clone. V usage is TRBV7-9 and J usage is TRBJ1-6, with D unclear. This CDR3 has 14 residues. Trimming took 3 bases from V and 7 from J, leaving 10 bases between them. CDR1 is SEHNR, CDR2 FQNEAQ, per germline (reference sequence). CDR3 coding DNA: TGTGCCAGCAGCTTCCAGGCTGAGAATTCACCCCTCCACTTT. Translation: CASSFQAENSPLHF.